This is a list of T cell receptor beta chains from one sample in a study of human T cells and chemical hapten exposure. One entry per CDR3 protein results from TCRdb running MiXCR on the RACE reads. Of under 300,000 distinct CDR3 sequences in the sample, 7.7% are singletons; the top ten hold 1.2%. The sequences come from whole blood, collected in connection with sensitization to the hapten diphenylcyclopropenone (DPC). The receptor source for this set is a man younger than 35 with alopecia areata. Some clones in this sample may be carry-over from other donors' samples. The CDR3 runs from the conserved cysteine through the conserved F or W. Each record gives: J gene, D gene, V gene, clone size, CDR3 protein, CDR3 DNA. A D gene is named only where the DNA matches it firmly. Clone size appears in some rows only: once, few, many, or a class for an expanded clone.

TRBJ2-1 | TRBD2 | TRBV15 | many | CATSRAGGGKNEQFF | TGTGCCACCAGCAGAGCGGGGGGAGGAAAAAATGAGCAGTTCTTC
TRBJ1-2 | . | TRBV7-9 | many | CASSFARGRGYTF | TGTGCCAGCAGCTTTGCCCGGGGAAGAGGCTACACCTTC
TRBJ2-7 | TRBD2 | TRBV29-1 | many | CSVGGGPVGEQYF | TGCAGCGTCGGCGGGGGGCCGGTTGGCGAGCAGTACTTC
TRBJ2-1 | . | TRBV11-3 | many | CASSLDGGTYNEQFF | TGTGCCAGCAGCTTAGACGGGGGCACCTACAATGAGCAGTTCTTC
TRBJ1-1 | TRBD1 | TRBV6-6 | many | CASRHDRGVAEAFF | TGTGCCAGCAGACATGACAGGGGAGTCGCTGAAGCTTTCTTT
TRBJ2-1 | TRBD2 | TRBV7-2 | few | CASSLVRLAGDNEQFF | TGTGCCAGCAGCTTAGTTCGTCTAGCGGGGGACAATGAGCAGTTCTTC
TRBJ2-2 | . | TRBV6-5 | . | CASSYDLTGGPGELFF | TGTGCCAGCAGTTACGATTTAACTGGGGGCCCCGGGGAGCTGTTTTTT
TRBJ2-7 | . | TRBV5-5 | few | CASSNSDFLTYEQYF | TGTGCCAGCAGCAATTCGGACTTTTTAACCTACGAGCAGTACTTC
TRBJ2-1 | . | TRBV4-3 | few | CASSQEFTSTFAEQFF | TGCGCCAGCAGCCAAGAATTCACAAGCACATTCGCTGAGCAGTTCTTC
TRBJ2-3 | . | TRBV10-3 | few | CAISRLTDTQYF | TGTGCCATCAGTAGACTCACAGATACGCAGTATTTT
TRBJ1-2 | TRBD1 | TRBV14 | many | CASSRRTGGYGYTF | TGTGCCAGCAGCCGCCGGACAGGGGGCTATGGCTACACCTTC
TRBJ1-1 | TRBD1 | TRBV20-1 | . | CSASPPQGRAFF | TGCAGTGCTAGCCCGCCACAGGGGCGGGCTTTCTTT
TRBJ2-4 | . | TRBV5-1 | few | CASSLGDIQYF | TGCGCCAGCAGCTTGGGCGACATTCAGTACTTC
TRBJ1-4 | . | TRBV27 | . | CASSFVFNEKLFF | TGTGCCAGCAGTTTCGTCTTTAATGAAAAACTGTTTTTT
TRBJ1-5 | . | TRBV12-3/TRBV12-4 | many | CASSFRVSNQPQHF | TGTGCCAGCAGCTTCCGGGTTTCCAATCAGCCCCAGCATTTT
TRBJ1-6 | TRBD1 | TRBV6-5 | few | CASRPTTGDNSPLHF | TGTGCCAGCAGACCTACGACAGGGGATAATTCACCCCTCCACTTT
TRBJ2-1 | TRBD2 | TRBV5-1 | . | CASSLEAGAEQFF | TGCGCCAGCAGCTTGGAAGCGGGGGCTGAGCAGTTCTTC
TRBJ1-1 | . | TRBV29-1 | many | CSVVREPEAFF | TGCAGCGTTGTCAGGGAGCCTGAAGCTTTCTTT
TRBJ2-2 | TRBD1 | TRBV7-2 | few | CASTRDRTGTGELFF | TGTGCCAGCACCCGGGACAGAACTGGCACCGGGGAGCTGTTTTTT
TRBJ1-5 | . | TRBV7-9 | . | CASSSLSGPSRPQHF | TGTGCCAGCAGCTCCCTAAGTGGCCCCTCGAGGCCCCAGCATTTT
TRBJ1-1 | TRBD1 | TRBV28 | few | CASSSWTGKRINTEAFF | TGTGCCAGCAGTTCTTGGACAGGGAAGCGGATAAACACTGAAGCTTTCTTT
TRBJ1-2 | TRBD1 | TRBV7-9 | many | CASSKSTGVYGYTF | TGTGCCAGCAGCAAGTCGACAGGGGTCTATGGCTACACCTTC
TRBJ2-1 | . | TRBV6-2/TRBV6-3 | . | CASNNGRSFYNEQFF | TGTGCCAGCAATAACGGTAGATCTTTCTACAATGAGCAGTTCTTC
TRBJ2-3 | . | TRBV9 | few | CASSVDSPDTQYF | TGTGCCAGCAGCGTCGACAGCCCAGATACGCAGTATTTT
TRBJ1-2 | TRBD1 | TRBV18 | few | CASSPGTGSYGYTF | TGTGCCAGCTCACCCGGGACAGGGAGCTATGGCTACACCTTC
TRBJ1-1 | . | TRBV10-3 | many | CAISEPTGGLNTEAFF | TGTGCCATCAGTGAGCCGACCGGAGGATTGAACACTGAAGCTTTCTTT
TRBJ2-3 | TRBD2 | TRBV7-3 | many | CASSGRGLTDTQYF | TGTGCCAGCTCTGGGAGGGGACTCACAGATACGCAGTATTTT
TRBJ2-1 | . | TRBV14 | many | CASSHGGVRFF | TGTGCCAGCAGCCATGGTGGAGTTCGGTTCTTC
TRBJ2-4 | TRBD1 | TRBV7-2 | . | CASSPRQGSNIQYF | TGTGCCAGCAGCCCGAGACAGGGTAGCAACATTCAGTACTTC
TRBJ2-3 | TRBD1 | TRBV29-1 | many | CSARDRGGTDTQYF | TGCAGCGCCCGGGACAGGGGGGGGACAGATACGCAGTATTTT
TRBJ2-3 | . | TRBV2 | few | CASPSTDTQYF | TGTGCCAGCCCTTCCACAGATACGCAGTATTTT
TRBJ1-2 | . | TRBV18 | . | CASSLTDNYGYTF | TGTGCCAGCTCTCTTACAGATAACTATGGCTACACCTTC
TRBJ2-1 | . | TRBV27 | . | CASSQAVYNEQFF | TGTGCCAGCAGTCAGGCGGTTTACAATGAGCAGTTCTTC
TRBJ2-2 | . | TRBV29-1 | . | CSALWGNTGELFF | TGCAGCGCTCTTTGGGGGAACACCGGGGAGCTGTTTTTT
TRBJ1-1 | TRBD1 | TRBV20-1 | few | CSARFTGTGPAEAFF | TGCAGTGCTAGATTTACCGGGACAGGGCCCGCTGAAGCTTTCTTT
TRBJ1-5 | . | TRBV11-2 | . | CASSYGRGANQPQHF | TGTGCCAGCAGCTACGGAAGAGGGGCGAATCAGCCCCAGCATTTT
TRBJ2-3 | TRBD2 | TRBV3-1 | . | CASSRGLEHFTDTQYF | TGTGCCAGCAGCCGAGGACTAGAACATTTTACAGATACGCAGTATTTT
TRBJ1-6 | . | TRBV25-1 | few | CASSEWSRIGNSPLHF | TGTGCCAGCAGTGAATGGTCCCGAATTGGGAATTCACCCCTCCACTTT
TRBJ1-2 | . | TRBV4-3 | few | CASSPVRDNAGYTF | TGCGCCAGCAGCCCAGTCCGGGACAATGCCGGCTACACCTTC
TRBJ1-5 | TRBD1 | TRBV20-1 | . | CSAPGTGPGQPQHF | TGCAGTGCGCCCGGGACAGGGCCTGGGCAGCCCCAGCATTTT
TRBJ1-1 | . | TRBV29-1 | many | CSVEGDTTGQTEAFF | TGCAGCGTTGAAGGGGACACCACAGGGCAGACTGAAGCTTTCTTT
TRBJ1-2 | . | TRBV28 | . | CASSLSAYYGYTF | TGTGCCAGCAGTTTATCCGCGTACTATGGCTACACCTTC
TRBJ2-4 | . | TRBV5-6 | few | CASSWWGALAKNIQYF | TGTGCCAGCAGCTGGTGGGGAGCTTTAGCCAAAAACATTCAGTACTTC
TRBJ2-1 | TRBD1 | TRBV5-6 | . | CASSPLPGQGGEQFF | TGTGCCAGCAGCCCGTTACCCGGACAGGGCGGTGAGCAGTTCTTC
TRBJ1-4 | . | TRBV2 | . | CASSATNEKLFF | TGTGCCAGCAGCGCAACTAATGAAAAACTGTTTTTT
TRBJ1-3 | . | TRBV19 | many | CASRMGGGNTIYF | TGTGCCAGTAGAATGGGCGGCGGAAACACCATATATTTT
TRBJ1-1 | TRBD1 | TRBV29-1 | . | CSVVVTGGLREAFF | TGCAGCGTTGTCGTGACAGGGGGCTTACGTGAAGCTTTCTTT
TRBJ1-2 | . | TRBV4-1 | many | CASSDSGRPYGYTF | TGCGCCAGCAGCGACTCTGGAAGGCCCTATGGCTACACCTTC
TRBJ1-4 | . | TRBV7-9 | . | CASSPSSFATNEKLFF | TGTGCCAGCAGCCCTTCGTCCTTTGCAACTAATGAAAAACTGTTTTTT
TRBJ2-1 | . | TRBV5-1 | . | CASRLMISSYNEQFF | TGCGCCAGCAGACTTATGATTAGCTCCTACAATGAGCAGTTCTTC